This record covers a single T cell receptor (beta chain). This entry belongs to a study of control samples from healthy donors and cancer patients. The method was immunoSEQ multiplex PCR; TCRdb's version includes in-frame clones alone and lacks a portion of them. Counted here are about 130,000 clones, about 88% occurring once; the ten biggest clones make up roughly 3.4%. Germline CDR1 MDHEN, CDR2 SYDVKM. This CDR3 is 16 amino acids long. V lost 6 bases to trimming and J lost 2 bases; unmatched junction nucleotides: 9. Sequencing was performed on blood. The chain is built from TRBV28 and TRBJ1-2; 10 bases fit TRBD1. This clonotype originated in a man aged 50 to 60 in good health. As DNA, the CDR3 is TGTGCCAGCAGCTCCGGGACAGGGGACTTAAACTATGGCTACACCTTC. Translation: CASSSGTGDLNYGYTF.